This TCR beta chain emerged from a study of shared clonotypes between healthy human individuals. At the level of the study: Donor composition was a couple of women and a few men, aged 18 to 49.

For each subset, genomic DNA was distributed in equal portions over several immunoSEQ plates. The table came from immunoSEQ multiplex PCR; TCRdb's copy has only in-frame clones and leaves some out. The table lists 150,000 to 200,000 clones, approximately 61% of them singletons. As for this clone: The antigen is not known.

This CDR3 comprises 15 residues. V lost 2 bases and J lost 7; bases outside the gene matches: 5. Germline V lookup: CDR1 MNHNS, CDR2 SASEGT. Overall study results and limits: The authors sampled blood alone, and tissue repertoires likely differ. The four-donor shared clonotypes exceeded non-shared clonotypes in generation probability, with non-shared ones scoring lower.

V is TRBV6-1 and J is TRBJ1-3; 10 nucleotides align to TRBD1. The specimen sequenced was memory CD4+ T cells sorted from blood. Sample subset: CD45RA-negative fraction. The TCR sequence derives from a man aged 30 to 39 in good health. This CDR3 is CASSEYDRGHNTIYF. DNA of the CDR3: TGTGCCAGCAGTGAATATGACAGGGGGCATAACACCATATATTTT.